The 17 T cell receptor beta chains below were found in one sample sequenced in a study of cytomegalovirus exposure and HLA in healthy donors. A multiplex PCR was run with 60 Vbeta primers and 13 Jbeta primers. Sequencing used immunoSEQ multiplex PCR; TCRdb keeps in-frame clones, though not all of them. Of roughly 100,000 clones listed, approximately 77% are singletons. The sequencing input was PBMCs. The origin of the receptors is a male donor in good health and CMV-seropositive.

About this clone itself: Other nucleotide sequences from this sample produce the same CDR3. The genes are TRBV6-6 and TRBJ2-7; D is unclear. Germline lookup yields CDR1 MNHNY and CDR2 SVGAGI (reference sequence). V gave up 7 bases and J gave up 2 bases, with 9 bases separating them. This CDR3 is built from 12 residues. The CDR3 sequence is CASTGSPYEQYF. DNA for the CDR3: TGTGCCAGCACAGGCAGTCCCTACGAGCAGTACTTC.

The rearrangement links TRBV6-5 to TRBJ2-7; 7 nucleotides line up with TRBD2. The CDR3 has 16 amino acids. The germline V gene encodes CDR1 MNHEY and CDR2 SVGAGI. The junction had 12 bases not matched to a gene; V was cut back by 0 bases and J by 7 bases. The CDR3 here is CASSYSTAGEAWEQYF. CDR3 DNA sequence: TGTGCCAGCAGTTACTCAACTGCGGGAGAGGCCTGGGAGCAGTACTTC.

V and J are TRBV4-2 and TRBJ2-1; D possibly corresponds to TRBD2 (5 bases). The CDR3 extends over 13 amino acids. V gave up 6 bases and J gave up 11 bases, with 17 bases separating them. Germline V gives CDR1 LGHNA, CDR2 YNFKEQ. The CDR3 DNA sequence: TGTGCCAGCAGATCCCACCAGGACTGGAAGCAGTTCTTC. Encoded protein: CASRSHQDWKQFF.

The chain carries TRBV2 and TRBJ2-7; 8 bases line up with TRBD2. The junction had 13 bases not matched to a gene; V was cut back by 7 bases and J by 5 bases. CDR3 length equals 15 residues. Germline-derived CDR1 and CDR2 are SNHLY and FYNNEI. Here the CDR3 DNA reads TGTGCCAGCAACGAGTTGACTAGCGAGCTGGACGAGCAGTACTTC. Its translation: CASNELTSELDEQYF.

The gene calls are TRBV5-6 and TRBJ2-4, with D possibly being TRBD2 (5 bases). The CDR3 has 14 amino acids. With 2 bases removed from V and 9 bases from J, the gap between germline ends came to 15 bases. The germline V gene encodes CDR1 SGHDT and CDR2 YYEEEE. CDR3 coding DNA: TGTGCCAGCAGCTTTGGGAGTGGTCGGGGCATTCAGTACTTC. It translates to CASSFGSGRGIQYF.

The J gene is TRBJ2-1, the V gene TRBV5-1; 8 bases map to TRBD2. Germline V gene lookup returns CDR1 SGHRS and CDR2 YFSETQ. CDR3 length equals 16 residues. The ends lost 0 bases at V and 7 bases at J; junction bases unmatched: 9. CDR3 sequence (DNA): TGCGCCAGCAGCTTGGTCTTCGGGAGGGATACTAATGAGCAGTTCTTC. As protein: CASSLVFGRDTNEQFF.

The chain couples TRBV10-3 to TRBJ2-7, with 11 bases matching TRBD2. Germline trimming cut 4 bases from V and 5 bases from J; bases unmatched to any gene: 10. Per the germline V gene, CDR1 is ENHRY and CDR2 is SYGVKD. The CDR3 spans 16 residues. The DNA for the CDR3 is TGTGCCATCAGTGGATTAGCGGGAGGGTTGGTTCACGAGCAGTACTTC. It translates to CAISGLAGGLVHEQYF.

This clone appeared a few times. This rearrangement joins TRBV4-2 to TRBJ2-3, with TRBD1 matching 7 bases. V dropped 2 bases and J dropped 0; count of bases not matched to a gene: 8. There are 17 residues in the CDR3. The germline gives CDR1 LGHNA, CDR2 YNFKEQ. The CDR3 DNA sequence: TGTGCCAGCAGCCAAAGGACAGGCTCCCCTAGCACAGATACGCAGTATTTT. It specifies CASSQRTGSPSTDTQYF.

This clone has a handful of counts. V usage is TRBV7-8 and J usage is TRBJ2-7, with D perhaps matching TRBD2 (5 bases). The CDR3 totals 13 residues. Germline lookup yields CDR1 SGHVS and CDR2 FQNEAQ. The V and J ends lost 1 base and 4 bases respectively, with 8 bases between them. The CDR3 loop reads CASSLGGQYEQYF. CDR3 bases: TGTGCCAGCAGCTTAGGCGGGCAGTACGAGCAGTACTTC.

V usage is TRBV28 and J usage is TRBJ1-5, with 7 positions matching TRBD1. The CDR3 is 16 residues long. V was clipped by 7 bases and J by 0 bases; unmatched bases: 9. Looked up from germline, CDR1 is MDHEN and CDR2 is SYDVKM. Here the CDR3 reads CASMDGQAHSNQPQHF. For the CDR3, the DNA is TGTGCCAGCATGGATGGACAGGCCCATAGCAATCAGCCCCAGCATTTT.

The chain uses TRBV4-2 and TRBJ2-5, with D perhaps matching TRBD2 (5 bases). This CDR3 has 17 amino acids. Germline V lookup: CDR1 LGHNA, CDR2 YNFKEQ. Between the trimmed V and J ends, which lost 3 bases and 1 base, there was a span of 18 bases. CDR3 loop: CASSHETEGSGQETQYF. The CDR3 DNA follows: TGTGCCAGCAGCCATGAGACTGAGGGCAGTGGCCAAGAGACCCAGTACTTC.

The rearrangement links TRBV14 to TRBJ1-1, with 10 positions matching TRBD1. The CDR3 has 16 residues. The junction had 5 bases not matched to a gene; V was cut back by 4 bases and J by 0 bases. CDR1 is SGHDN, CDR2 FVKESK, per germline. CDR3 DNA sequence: TGTGCCAGCAGCCGGGACAGGGGCCGACTGAACACTGAAGCTTTCTTT. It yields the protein CASSRDRGRLNTEAFF.

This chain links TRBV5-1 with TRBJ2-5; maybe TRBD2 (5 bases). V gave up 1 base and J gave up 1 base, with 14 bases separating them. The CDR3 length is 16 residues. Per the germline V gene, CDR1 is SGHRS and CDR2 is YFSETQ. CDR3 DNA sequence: TGCGCCAGCAGCTTGTCCCTAGCCGTCCTCCAAGAGACCCAGTACTTC. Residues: CASSLSLAVLQETQYF. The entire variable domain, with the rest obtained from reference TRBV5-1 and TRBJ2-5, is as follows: KAGVTQTPRYLIKTRGQQVTLSCSPISGHRSVSWYQQTPGQGLQFLFEYFSETQRNKGNFPGRFSGRQFSNSRSEMNVSTLELGDSALYLCASSLSLAVLQETQYFGPGTRLLVL.

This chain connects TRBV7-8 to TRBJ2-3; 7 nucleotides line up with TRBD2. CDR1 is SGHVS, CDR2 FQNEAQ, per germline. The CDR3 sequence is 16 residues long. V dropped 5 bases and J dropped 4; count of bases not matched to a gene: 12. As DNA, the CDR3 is TGTGCCAGCAGCCCCCAGGTAGCGGGTACTCCAGATACGCAGTATTTT. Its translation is CASSPQVAGTPDTQYF.

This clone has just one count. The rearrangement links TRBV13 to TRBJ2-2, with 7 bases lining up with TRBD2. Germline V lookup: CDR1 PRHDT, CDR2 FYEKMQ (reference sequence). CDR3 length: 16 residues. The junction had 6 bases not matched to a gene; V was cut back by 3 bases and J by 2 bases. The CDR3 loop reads CASSFLPSGNTGELFF. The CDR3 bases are TGTGCCAGCAGCTTTCTCCCTAGCGGAAACACCGGGGAGCTGTTTTTT. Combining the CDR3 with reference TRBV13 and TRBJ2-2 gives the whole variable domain AAGVIQSPRHLIKEKRETATLKCYPIPRHDTVYWYQQGPGQDPQFLISFYEKMQSDKGSIPDRFSAQQFSDYHSELNMSSLELGDSALYFCASSFLPSGNTGELFFGEGSRLTVL.

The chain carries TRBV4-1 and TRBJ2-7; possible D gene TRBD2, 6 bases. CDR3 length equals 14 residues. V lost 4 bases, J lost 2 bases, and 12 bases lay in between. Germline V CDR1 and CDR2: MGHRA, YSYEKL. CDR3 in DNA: TGCGCCAGCAGCCGCCCGGGGGAGACCTACGAGCAGTACTTC. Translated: CASSRPGETYEQYF.

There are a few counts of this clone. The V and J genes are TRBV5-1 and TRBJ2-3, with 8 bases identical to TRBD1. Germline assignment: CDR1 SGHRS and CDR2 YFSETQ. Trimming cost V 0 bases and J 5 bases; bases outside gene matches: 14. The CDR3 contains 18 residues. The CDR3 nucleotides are TGCGCCAGCAGCTTGGCCCAGGGGGCAACTATACGGTTAGATACGCAGTATTTT. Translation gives CASSLAQGATIRLDTQYF.